These 24 T cell receptor beta chains came from one sample sequenced in a study of shared clonotypes between healthy human individuals. Naive CD8 cells lacked CD45RO and underwent positive selection for CCR7, leaving out terminally differentiated effector memory CD45RA+ cells. Sequencing was performed with immunoSEQ multiplex PCR; in TCRdb, only in-frame clones are kept and a portion is missing. Of 1.5 million to 2.5 million clones listed, around 96% were seen once; the top ten hold under 1.5%. The sample was naive CD8+ T cells sorted from blood. The origin of the receptors is a man aged 18 to 30 in good health.

The rearrangement links TRBV7-2 to TRBJ2-7, with 10 positions matching TRBD1. The CDR3 extends over 13 amino acids. Looked up from germline, CDR1 is SGHTA and CDR2 is FQGNSA. The ends lost 8 bases at V and 3 bases at J; junction bases unmatched: 4. CDR3 residues: CASRDRGDYEQYF. The CDR3, as DNA: TGTGCCAGCCGGGACAGGGGTGACTACGAGCAGTACTTC.

This clone was detected only once. V and J are TRBV4-1 and TRBJ1-1, with D uncertain. Germline V gene lookup returns CDR1 MGHRA and CDR2 YSYEKL. V lost 2 bases and J lost 4, with 11 bases in between. The CDR3 runs to 14 residues. The CDR3 DNA is TGCGCCAGCAGCCAAACACCCGAGGCCACTGAAGCTTTCTTT. As protein: CASSQTPEATEAFF.

This rearrangement joins TRBV4-3 to TRBJ2-7; D is ambiguous. Trimming removed 1 base at V and 3 bases at J, with 13 bases between. The CDR3 totals 15 residues. The germline gives CDR1 LGHNA, CDR2 YSLEER. The CDR3 DNA reads TGCGCCAGCAGCCAAGTCGGCGGCTATGACTACGAGCAGTACTTC. It translates to CASSQVGGYDYEQYF.

This clone was seen only once. This chain connects TRBV4-3 to TRBJ1-5; D is undetermined. Germline loops: CDR1 LGHNA, CDR2 YSLEER. V gave up 0 bases and J gave up 4 bases, with 16 bases separating them. The CDR3 loop spans 17 amino acids. The DNA of the CDR3 is TGCGCCAGCAGCCAAGACCCACCGCGGGGAGAAAATCAGCCCCAGCATTTT. Translation: CASSQDPPRGENQPQHF.

The chain combines TRBV2 with TRBJ2-7; TRBD2 agrees at 10 bases. Germline assignment: CDR1 SNHLY and CDR2 FYNNEI. The V segment lost 3 bases and the J segment 7 bases; nucleotides outside the gene matches: 15. The CDR3 has 17 residues. The CDR3 region is CASSELMAASGSGEQYF. Here the CDR3 DNA reads TGTGCCAGCAGTGAGTTAATGGCGGCTAGCGGGAGTGGGGAGCAGTACTTC.

This clone was detected once. CDR3 sequence (DNA): TGTGCCAGCAGCCTACGGACAGGGGGAAACGAGCAGTACTTC. Residues: CASSLRTGGNEQYF. The chain combines TRBV13 with TRBJ2-7; 10 bases are a match to TRBD1. The CDR3 contains 14 residues. The junction had 6 bases not matched to a gene; V was cut back by 5 bases and J by 5 bases. Germline V CDR1 and CDR2: PRHDT, FYEKMQ (reference sequence).

In this sample, this clone turned up once. The rearrangement joins TRBV4-3 to TRBJ2-1; D uncertain. V was pared by 3 bases and J by 7 bases, with 22 bases between. Germline V gives CDR1 LGHNA, CDR2 YSLEER. This CDR3 region has 17 residues. The CDR3 DNA follows: TGCGCCAGCAGCCACCTATATAATGACAACTTTGCTAATGAGCAGTTCTTC. It encodes CASSHLYNDNFANEQFF.

The rearrangement joins TRBV7-2 to TRBJ2-7; TRBD1 agrees at 9 bases. The CDR3 spans 16 residues. CDR1 and CDR2 from the germline V gene are SGHTA and FQGNSA. The V and J ends lost 1 base and 0 bases, in that order; junction bases with no gene match: 4. In DNA, the CDR3 is TGTGCCAGCAGCTTAGGGTGGACAGGGGACTCCTACGAGCAGTACTTC. Its translation is CASSLGWTGDSYEQYF.

The rearrangement joins TRBV5-8 to TRBJ2-7, with TRBD2 matching over 8 bases. Germline trimming cut 1 base from V and 0 bases from J; bases unmatched to any gene: 3. Germline-derived CDR1 and CDR2 are SGHTS and YDEGEE. This CDR3 is 15 amino acids long. CDR3 nucleotides: TGTGCCAGCAGCTTGTTTGCGGGAGGCTCCTACGAGCAGTACTTC. It yields the protein CASSLFAGGSYEQYF.

Remarks on this clone: The identical CDR3 is also encoded by other nucleotide sequences in the sample. V and J are TRBV6-1 and TRBJ2-7; D uncertain. Between the trimmed V and J ends, which lost 4 bases and 4 bases, there was a span of 8 bases. The CDR3 runs 12 residues. Germline CDR1 MNHNS, CDR2 SASEGT. The CDR3: CASSAGPYEQYF. CDR3 sequence (DNA): TGTGCCAGCAGTGCTGGACCGTACGAGCAGTACTTC.

The J gene is TRBJ1-5, the V gene TRBV28, with 9 bases identical to TRBD1. Germline CDR1 and CDR2: MDHEN and SYDVKM. This CDR3 spans 14 amino acids. J lost 6 bases, V lost 6 bases, and 6 bases had no gene match. The DNA of the CDR3 is TGTGCCAGCAGGACGGACAGGGGCACTCAGCCCCAGCATTTT. Its protein is CASRTDRGTQPQHF.

The V gene is TRBV4-1, the J gene TRBJ2-2; D is undetermined. Trimming shortened V by 4 bases and J by 8 bases, and 17 bases separated the two germline ends. Germline V gene data show CDR1 as MGHRA and CDR2 as YSYEKL. The CDR3 is 15 amino acids. CDR3 DNA: TGCGCCAGCAGCCCCCGAGAGGTTAATAGGGGGGAGCTGTTTTTT. Its protein product is CASSPREVNRGELFF.

With regard to this clone: One end of the junction fails to match germline, which may point to a read error. The CDR3 DNA reads as TGTGCCAGCAGTGAAGGTCCCTCCGACGAGCAGTACTTC. Its translation: CASSEGPSDEQYF. The chain uses TRBV2 and TRBJ2-7; D ambiguous. The CDR3 loop spans 13 amino acids. The V gene's germline CDR1 is SNHLY and CDR2 FYNNEI.

This clone has only one observation. V gene TRBV6-5 combines with J gene TRBJ2-3; D tentatively reads TRBD1 or TRBD2 (6 bases each). Trimming stripped 8 bases from V and 0 bases from J, with 12 bases between. Germline lookup yields CDR1 MNHEY and CDR2 SVGAGI. The CDR3 spans 14 residues. The CDR3 DNA is TGTGCCAGCGGGGGGCAACCTAGCACAGATACGCAGTATTTT. Residues: CASGGQPSTDTQYF.

This clone came up once. The J gene is TRBJ2-1, the V gene TRBV4-2; D is ambiguous. Germline V CDR1 and CDR2: LGHNA, YNFKEQ. The CDR3 contains 12 residues. V shed 1 base and J shed 7 bases, with 5 bases lying between them. The CDR3 loop reads CASSQGPNEQFF. For the CDR3, the DNA is TGTGCCAGCAGCCAAGGGCCTAATGAGCAGTTCTTC.

The rearrangement links TRBV19 to TRBJ1-1, with D possibly matching TRBD1 (6 bases). V gave up 5 bases and J gave up 0 bases, with 10 bases separating them. CDR1 LNHDA and CDR2 SQIVND come from the germline V gene (reference sequence). This CDR3 is 14 amino acids long. The DNA of the CDR3 is TGTGCCAGTAGTGACACAGGGATGAACACTGAAGCTTTCTTT. It yields the protein CASSDTGMNTEAFF.

The CDR3 loop reads CASSVLGQGGRNEQFF. The DNA for the CDR3 is TGCGCCAGCAGCGTCCTGGGACAGGGGGGTCGGAATGAGCAGTTCTTC. This chain connects TRBV5-1 to TRBJ2-1; TRBD1 matches 11 bases. Trimming removed 4 bases from V and 7 bases from J; junction bases left unmatched: 10. This CDR3 contains 16 residues. Germline loops: CDR1 SGHRS, CDR2 YFSETQ.

This clone was seen a single time. This chain uses TRBV9 with TRBJ2-1, with a possible D match to TRBD1 (5 bases). This CDR3 has 14 amino acids. The germline V gene has CDR1 SGDLS and CDR2 YYNGEE. V was shortened by 0 bases and J by 5 bases, with 9 bases between the two germline ends. CDR3 loop: CASSVEGVHNEQFF. For the CDR3, the DNA is TGTGCCAGCAGCGTAGAAGGGGTCCACAATGAGCAGTTCTTC. Full variable domain (missing parts from reference TRBV9 and TRBJ2-1): DSGVTQTPKHLITATGQRVTLRCSPRSGDLSVYWYQQSLDQGLQFLIQYYNGEERAKGNILERFSAQQFPDLHSELNLSSLELGDSALYFCASSVEGVHNEQFFGPGTRLTVL.

V is TRBV5-1 and J is TRBJ1-1; D might be TRBD1 (5 bases). This CDR3 has 19 amino acids. The ends were cut back, 9 bases at V and 5 bases at J, with 35 bases in the middle. The germline V gene encodes CDR1 SGHRS and CDR2 YFSETQ. CDR3 bases: TGCGCCACCCATCCCTGGTTGAGGGACGAGAATAGCCCCTCTACTGAAGCTTTCTTT. Residues: CATHPWLRDENSPSTEAFF.

This chain links TRBV10-3 with TRBJ1-6; maybe TRBD1 (5 bases). The germline CDR1 and CDR2 sequences are ENHRY and SYGVKD. This CDR3 is built from 14 residues. Trimming took off 4 bases at V and 7 bases at J, with 11 bases between the two ends. CDR3 nucleotides: TGTGCCATCAGTGGGCGGGGGTGGAATTCACCCCTCCACTTT. This gives the protein CAISGRGWNSPLHF.

The chain has TRBV2 and TRBJ2-2, with 8 positions matching TRBD1. Germline-derived CDR1 and CDR2 are SNHLY and FYNNEI. Losses at the gene ends were 7 bases for V and 5 bases for J; bases not matched to a gene: 15. This CDR3 is 17 amino acids long. The DNA of the CDR3 is TGTGCCAGCATTCTCAATCCGGGACAGGTTCTAACCGGGGAGCTGTTTTTT. Translated: CASILNPGQVLTGELFF.

This chain connects TRBV5-6 to TRBJ2-7, with D possibly being TRBD1 (5 bases). The CDR3 is made up of 12 amino acids. Germline V gives CDR1 SGHDT, CDR2 YYEEEE. With 4 bases removed from V and 2 bases from J, the gap between germline ends came to 7 bases. CDR3 in amino acids: CASSGAAYEQYF. Here the CDR3 DNA reads TGTGCCAGCAGCGGGGCGGCCTACGAGCAGTACTTC.

This rearrangement joins TRBV6-5 to TRBJ1-6; 8 nucleotides align to TRBD1. CDR3 size: 15 residues. V was pared by 3 bases and J by 7 bases, with 5 bases of the junction left unmatched. The germline V gene has CDR1 MNHEY and CDR2 SVGAGI. CDR3 residues: CASSYDPGGNSPLHF. The CDR3 DNA is TGTGCCAGCAGTTATGATCCAGGGGGCAATTCACCCCTCCACTTT.

Note on this clone: The same CDR3 also results from other DNA sequences found in this sample. The J gene is TRBJ1-2, the V gene TRBV28; D not certain. CDR1 is MDHEN, CDR2 SYDVKM, per germline. The CDR3 consists of 13 residues. Trimming removed 6 bases at V and 2 bases at J, with 10 bases between. In DNA, the CDR3 is TGTGCCAGCAGCCTCGGAGAAAACTATGGCTACACCTTC. Translating gives CASSLGENYGYTF.